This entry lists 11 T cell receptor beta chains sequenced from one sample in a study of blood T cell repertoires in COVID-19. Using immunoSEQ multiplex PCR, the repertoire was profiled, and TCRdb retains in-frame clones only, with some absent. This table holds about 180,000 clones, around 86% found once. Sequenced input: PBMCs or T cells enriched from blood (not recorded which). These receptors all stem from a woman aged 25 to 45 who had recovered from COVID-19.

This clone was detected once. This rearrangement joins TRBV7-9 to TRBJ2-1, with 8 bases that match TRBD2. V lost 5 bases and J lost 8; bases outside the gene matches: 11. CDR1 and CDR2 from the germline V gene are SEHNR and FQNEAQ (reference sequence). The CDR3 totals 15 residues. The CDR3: CASSPRLAGIDEQFF. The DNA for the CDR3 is TGTGCCAGCAGCCCCCGGCTAGCGGGTATAGATGAGCAGTTCTTC.

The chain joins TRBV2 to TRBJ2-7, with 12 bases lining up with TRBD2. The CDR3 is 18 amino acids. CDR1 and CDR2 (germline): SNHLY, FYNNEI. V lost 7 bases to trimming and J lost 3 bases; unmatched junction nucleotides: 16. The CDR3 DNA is TGTGCCAGCACAAAGAGGGGGACTAGCGGGCTTGTTTACTACGAGCAGTACTTC. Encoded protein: CASTKRGTSGLVYYEQYF.

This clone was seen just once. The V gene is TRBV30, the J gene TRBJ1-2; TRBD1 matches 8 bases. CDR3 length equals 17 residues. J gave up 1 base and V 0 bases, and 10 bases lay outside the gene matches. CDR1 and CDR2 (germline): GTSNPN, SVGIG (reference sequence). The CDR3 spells CAWSVLDRASSNYGYTF. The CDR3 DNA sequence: TGTGCCTGGAGTGTACTGGACAGGGCCAGTAGTAACTATGGCTACACCTTC.

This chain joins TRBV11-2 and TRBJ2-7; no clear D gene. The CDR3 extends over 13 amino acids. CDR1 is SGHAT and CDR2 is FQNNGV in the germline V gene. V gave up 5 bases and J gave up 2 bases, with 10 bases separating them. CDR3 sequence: CASSPDLAYEQYF. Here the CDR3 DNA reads TGTGCCAGCAGCCCAGACCTAGCCTACGAGCAGTACTTC.

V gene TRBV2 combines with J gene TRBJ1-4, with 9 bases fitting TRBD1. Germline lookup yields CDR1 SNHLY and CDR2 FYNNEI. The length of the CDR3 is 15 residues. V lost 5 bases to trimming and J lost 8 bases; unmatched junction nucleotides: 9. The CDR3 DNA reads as TGTGCCAGCAGTCCTAACAGGGGGCTGGAGGAAAAACTGTTTTTT. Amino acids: CASSPNRGLEEKLFF.

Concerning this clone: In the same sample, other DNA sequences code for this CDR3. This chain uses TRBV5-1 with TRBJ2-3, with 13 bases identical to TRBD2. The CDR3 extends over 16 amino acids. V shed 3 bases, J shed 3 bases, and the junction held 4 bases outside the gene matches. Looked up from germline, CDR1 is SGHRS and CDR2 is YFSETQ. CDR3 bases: TGCGCCAGCAGCTCGGGACTAGCGGGAAGAACAGATACGCAGTATTTT. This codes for CASSSGLAGRTDTQYF.

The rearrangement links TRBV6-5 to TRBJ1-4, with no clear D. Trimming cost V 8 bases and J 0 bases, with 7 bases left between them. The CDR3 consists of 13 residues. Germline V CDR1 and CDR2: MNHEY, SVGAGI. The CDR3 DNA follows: TGTGCCAGCTCCGGGGCAACTAATGAAAAACTGTTTTTT. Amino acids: CASSGATNEKLFF.

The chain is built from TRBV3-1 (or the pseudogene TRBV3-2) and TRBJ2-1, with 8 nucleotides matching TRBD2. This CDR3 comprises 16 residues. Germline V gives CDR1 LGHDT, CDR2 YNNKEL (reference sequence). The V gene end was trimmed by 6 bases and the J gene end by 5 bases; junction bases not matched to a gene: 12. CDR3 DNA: TGTGCCAGCAGAACTAGCGGAGAGGGTTTAAACAATGAGCAGTTCTTC. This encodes CASRTSGEGLNNEQFF.

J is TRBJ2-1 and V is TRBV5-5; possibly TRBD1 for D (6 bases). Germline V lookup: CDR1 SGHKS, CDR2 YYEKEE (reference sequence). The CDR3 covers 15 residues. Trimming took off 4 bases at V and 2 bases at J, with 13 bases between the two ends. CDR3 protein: CASSRLDSPYNEQFF. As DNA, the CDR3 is TGTGCCAGCAGCCGTTTGGACAGCCCCTACAATGAGCAGTTCTTC.

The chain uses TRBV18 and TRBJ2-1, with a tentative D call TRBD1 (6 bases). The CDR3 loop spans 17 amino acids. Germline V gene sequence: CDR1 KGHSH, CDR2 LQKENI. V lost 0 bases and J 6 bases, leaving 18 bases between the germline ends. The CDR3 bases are TGTGCCAGCTCACCACCTGAGGCAGGGGCCTTTCTCAATGAGCAGTTCTTC. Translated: CASSPPEAGAFLNEQFF.

CDR3 loop: CASSLAGSTDTQYF. The DNA for the CDR3 is TGCGCCAGCAGCTTGGCTGGGAGTACAGATACGCAGTATTTT. The chain has TRBV5-1 and TRBJ2-3; possible D gene TRBD2, 5 bases. Germline CDR1 SGHRS, CDR2 YFSETQ. CDR3 length: 14 residues. V gave up 0 bases and J gave up 3 bases, with 8 bases separating them.